Below, one T cell receptor (beta chain) is given with its context. Its antigen target is currently unknown. No qualities accompany the bases; no much larger clone lies one base away. Looking up the germline V gene yields CDR1 MNHNS and CDR2 SASEGT. The CDR3 sequence holds 13 residues, the cysteine and phenylalanine included. Only the CDR3 DNA is retained, 39 bases long and in frame from the first base. V is reduced by 8 bases and J by 3 bases, leaving a spacing of 11 bases between them. This record comes from a study of shared clonotypes between healthy human individuals (dated by TCRdb to 2019 to 2021). About the full investigation: Two women and a few men aged 18 to 49 years were included in the cohort. For each donor, CD4 naive and CD4 memory were each given three plates, CD8 naive was given two plates, and CD8 memory was given one plate. The study deeply sequenced blood TCR repertoires of about 5 healthy adults to estimate repertoire size and the extent of clonotype sharing between individuals. Libraries were prepared and TCR repertoires were sequenced by different laboratories using diverse techniques, in order to increase sequencing depth and limit assay-specific biases. Leukapheresis yielded between about 0.94 and 10 billion PBMCs per donor. Results the study describes overall, beyond this receptor: Compared with non-shared clonotypes, the clonotypes found in all four sorted-subset donors had higher generation probabilities. Sampling was limited to blood, and TCR repertoires in tissue likely differ from TCR repertoires in blood. Rarefaction of sorted-subset datasets indicated incomplete sequencing despite the large sequencing depth. Based on pairwise subsampling, the degree of clonotype sharing among donors was expected to be affected by sequencing depth. When several donors were compared, the shared fraction of clonotypes was around 5% for naive CD4, approximately 3.5% for naive CD8, 2% to 2.5% for memory CD4, and 0.4% for memory CD8. Because the study included a small number of donors, the genetic and exposure-history diversity represented was limited. Larger estimated clonotype richness was generally found for naive subsets than for memory subsets.

Donors were healthy HIV-negative adults with no recently reported acute infections or vaccinations. Every donor was a Caucasian adult living in Nashville, Tennessee, USA. CD4+ T cells were enriched by magnetic negative selection, after which naive cells were positively selected on CD45RA and the negative fraction was taken as the memory subset. Blood was collected by leukapheresis, and PBMCs were isolated by Ficoll-Histopaque density gradient centrifugation and then cryopreserved in liquid nitrogen vapor phase. Analytical flow cytometry was used to check the purity and quantity of every magnetically sorted T cell population. From each sorted fraction, genomic DNA was isolated and quantified by UV absorbance on a Nanodrop 2000c. Using the deep immunoSEQ assay, TCR CDR3 regions were amplified from genomic DNA by multiplex PCR. Extracted genomic DNA from each cell subset was distributed evenly across all wells of several immunoSEQ 96-well plates, and each plate was treated as a replicate. For sorted subsets, 200 ng of genomic DNA, equivalent to 25,000 to 35,000 T cell genomes, went into each replicate PCR. Purified libraries were measured with a Qubit 3.0 fluorometer, size-checked on a Bioanalyzer 2100, and measured again with the KAPA Library Quantification kit. Each immunoSEQ 96-well plate was sequenced on its own single-read 150-cycle Illumina NextSeq 550 flow cell. Per the source publication's procedure: Because the immunoSEQ output included only junctional sequences and no quality scores, the filtering could not be the same as the filtering used for full-length reads. To assign V/J genes and CDR3, sequences were annotated using PyIR, a Python wrapper for IgBLAST v1.9, with IMGT germline references. Any read was removed if the V/J assignment was weak (E-value above 1e-6), the CDR3 was missing, or the read contained stop codons, out-of-frame junctions, or ambiguous translated residues. V3J clonotypes were defined as sequences sharing the same inferred V gene, J gene, and CDR3 amino acid sequence. To compute the percentage overlap between repertoires, the number of shared unique clonotypes was divided by the size of the smaller repertoire. Richness of each repertoire was evaluated using RTK rarefaction, the Chao1 estimator, and Recon v2.1 estimates of unobserved clonotypes. For all TCRbeta clonotypes obtained by the gDNA method from a few donors, generation probabilities were computed with OLGA. Here the immuneACCESS table is served through TCRdb, limited to in-frame sequences with V and J called. Missing clones are a known gap in these copies; in checked studies unresolved V genes cover under half, and the rest lacks a known reason. The DNA was the basis for D and trimming; V, J and clone size are from that table. The sample contains approximately 1.5 million clones, under 99% of them found a single time. The top ten constitute roughly 0.4% of the sample.

This receptor chain uses TRBV6-1 and TRBJ1-5, and TRBD1 may be the D gene, going by 5 matching bases. The TCR was taken from a man aged 30 to 45 in good health. Sequencing was performed on naive CD4+ T cells sorted from blood. The sample's cell subset or site label, in plain terms: CD45RA+ positively selected. The base sequence is TGTGCCAGCCGGGACCAAAACAATCAGCCCCAGCATTTT. This sequence encodes CASRDQNNQPQHF.